The present entry profiles one T cell receptor beta chain with its context. What it binds is not known. The sample is drawn from a study of response to subunit inactivated influenza vaccine. Study-level points and caveats: Authors suggested seasonal influenza vaccinations each recruit few new T cells.

The V end was cut by 4 bases, the J end by 5 bases, with 20 bases between. Germline values: CDR1 MNHEY, CDR2 SVGEGT. This CDR3 spans 16 amino acids. TCRdb re-analysed the RT-PCR reads in MiXCR, keeping a single row per CDR3 protein. The repertoire includes more than 400,000 distinct CDR3 sequences, roughly 11% of them detected once, and 10% to 15% sits in the top ten. The sequence derives from a man in his fifties or sixties who received an inactivated influenza vaccine. The starting material was PBMCs from blood, obtained 40 to 50 days after vaccination. The chain has TRBV6-2 or TRBV6-3 and TRBJ2-5, with a tentative D call TRBD2 (6 bases). The CDR3 protein is CASSSGERRIWETQYF. The CDR3 DNA follows: TGTGCCAGCAGTTCGGGGGAGCGGAGGATTTGGGAGACCCAGTACTTC.